Listed here are 10 T cell receptor beta chains from one sample, sequenced in a study of blood T cell repertoires in COVID-19. Here immunoSEQ multiplex PCR was the method, and the copy in TCRdb shows in-frame clones only, minus some. The repertoire holds 75,000 to 95,000 clones, with roughly 80% as singletons. Sequenced sample: peripheral blood. These receptors all come from a middle-aged woman with active or convalescent COVID-19.

The chain joins TRBV19 to TRBJ2-3; 9 bases are a match to TRBD2. This CDR3 is 15 amino acids long. Trimming cost V 6 bases and J 0 bases; bases outside gene matches: 4. Germline CDR1 reads LNHDA; CDR2 reads SQIVND (reference sequence). In DNA, the CDR3 is TGTGCCAGTAGCGGCGGGGGGGCTAGCACAGATACGCAGTATTTT. This encodes CASSGGGASTDTQYF.

The chain couples TRBV7-2 to TRBJ2-5, with D possibly being TRBD1 (6 bases). The CDR3 totals 16 residues. Germline V gene lookup returns CDR1 SGHTA and CDR2 FQGNSA. With 3 bases removed from V and 2 bases from J, the gap between germline ends came to 16 bases. CDR3 loop: CASSFHSGTSQETQYF. In DNA, the CDR3 is TGTGCCAGCAGCTTTCACTCCGGGACATCTCAAGAGACCCAGTACTTC.

This clone came up a few times. The CDR3: CASSFAVNNEQFF. The CDR3 DNA sequence: TGTGCCAGCAGCTTTGCAGTTAATAATGAGCAGTTCTTC. The rearrangement joins TRBV7-2 to TRBJ2-1; D unresolved. The CDR3 is 13 amino acids. The germline gives CDR1 SGHTA, CDR2 FQGNSA. V was pared by 3 bases and J by 7 bases, with 10 bases between.

This clone turned up a few times. The sample contains more than one DNA sequence encoding this CDR3. This chain joins TRBV2 and TRBJ2-5; 13 positions agree with TRBD2. The CDR3 runs 17 residues. V was clipped by 6 bases and J by 4 bases; unmatched bases: 11. Germline assignment: CDR1 SNHLY and CDR2 FYNNEI. The CDR3 bases are TGTGCCAGCAGGCACACTAGCGGGAGGGCCCCGGGAGAGACCCAGTACTTC. Its protein is CASRHTSGRAPGETQYF.

This chain joins TRBV4-3 and TRBJ2-7, with 9 bases matching TRBD1. V gave up 1 base and J gave up 3 bases; unmatched junction bases: 10. The CDR3 runs to 17 residues. Per germline, CDR1 LGHNA and CDR2 YSLEER. CDR3 protein: CASSQVLSGTGRYEQYF. The CDR3 nucleotides are TGCGCCAGCAGCCAAGTCCTTTCCGGGACAGGGCGCTACGAGCAGTACTTC.

V usage is TRBV5-4 and J usage is TRBJ2-5; TRBD2 agrees at 11 bases. This CDR3 contains 17 residues. Germline loops: CDR1 SGHNT, CDR2 YYREEE (reference sequence). With V trimmed by 3 bases and J by 4 bases, 11 bases remained unmatched. The CDR3 DNA reads as TGTGCCAGCAGCTCCGGGACTAGCGGATGGGTGGCAGAGACCCAGTACTTC. Residues: CASSSGTSGWVAETQYF.

The J gene is TRBJ2-7, the V gene TRBV4-1; tentatively, D is TRBD2 (5 bases). This CDR3 spans 14 amino acids. CDR1 is MGHRA and CDR2 is YSYEKL in the germline V gene. V gave up 3 bases and J gave up 6 bases, with 15 bases separating them. This CDR3 is CASSHPSPGFEQYF. In nucleotides, the CDR3 is TGCGCCAGCAGCCATCCCAGCCCGGGATTCGAGCAGTACTTC.

This clone was seen just once. The chain links TRBV27 to TRBJ2-5, with 7 positions matching TRBD1. The V gene's germline CDR1 is MNHEY and CDR2 SMNVEV (reference sequence). This CDR3 is built from 13 residues. The J segment lost 9 bases and the V segment lost 6 bases, leaving 10 bases of the junction unmatched. CDR3 sequence (DNA): TGTGCCAGCAGCCCACAGGGGTGGGTTTCCCAGTACTTC. It codes for CASSPQGWVSQYF.

The chain carries TRBV7-9 and TRBJ2-5; possibly TRBD2 for D (6 bases). The CDR3 loop spans 15 amino acids. Between the trimmed V and J ends, which lost 5 bases and 5 bases, there was a span of 18 bases. CDR1 and CDR2 (germline): SEHNR, FQNEAQ (reference sequence). CDR3 region: CASSPGSLAQETQYF. In nucleotides, the CDR3 is TGTGCCAGCAGCCCGGGGTCACTAGCCCAGGAGACCCAGTACTTC.

This clone appeared a few times. The gene calls are TRBV6-5 and TRBJ1-2; 7 bases agree with TRBD1. The ends lost 6 bases at V and 8 bases at J; junction bases unmatched: 12. Germline assignment: CDR1 MNHEY and CDR2 SVGAGI. The CDR3 runs 14 residues. CDR3 in DNA: TGTGCCAGCAGCGACAGGGTGGGTAGCTCGGGCTACACCTTC. It codes for CASSDRVGSSGYTF.